This section outlines one TCR beta chain sequence together with its context. What it recognizes is unknown. V shed 0 bases and J shed 2 bases, with 8 bases lying between them. The germline gives CDR1 MGHRA, CDR2 YSYEKL. This CDR3 is 14 amino acids long. The record originates from a study of immune evolution from preneoplasia to lung adenocarcinoma. Whole-study results and caveats: Top clone share appeared to fall from AAH through AIS, MIA, adenocarcinoma. Later-stage lesions appeared to have more T cells, more diversity, less clonality.

Clones were read by immunoSEQ multiplex PCR, and TCRdb kept only the in-frame ones, dropping some. There are around 3,000 clones in the sample; around 83% occur only once, and over 12% lies in the top ten. Between the mid-2010s and the late 2010s, patients underwent resection in Japan or China. H&E slides confirmed each diagnosis, reviewed by two pathologists independently. The rearrangement joins TRBV4-1 to TRBJ2-7, with D unresolved. Sequences were obtained from FFPE adjacent normal lung tissue. The sequence was collected from a person aged 40-50 years with lung adenocarcinoma. In nucleotides, the CDR3 is TGCGCCAGCAGCCAAGAGGCAGGAGCCTACGAGCAGTACTTC. This gives the protein CASSQEAGAYEQYF.